A single TCR beta chain is shown here with its context. Patients from Seattle were sampled longitudinally, starting during active infection. Trimming at V came to 4 bases and at J to 5 bases, leaving 7 bases not matched to a gene. The length of the CDR3 is 15 residues. Germline V gene data show CDR1 as SGHTA and CDR2 as FQGNSA. The sample originates from a study of blood T cell repertoires in COVID-19. Across the whole study: Whether acute or convalescent, the COVID-19 samples came from the United States, Italy and Spain. The cDNA or gDNA used as material had been derived from T cells, B-cell-depleted T cells, or PBMCs.

Original methodology: Quantification of nucleated cells was approximated via reference gene primer amplification. The repertoire was sequenced with immunoSEQ multiplex PCR; TCRdb's copy has only in-frame clones and lacks some. D and trimming were read from the DNA, whereas the V and J calls and clone size are those reported in that table. Of some 130,000 clones listed, around nine tenths are singletons. The receptor was derived from a man between 60 and 70 years old with COVID-19, enrolled during active disease. The V gene is TRBV7-2, the J gene TRBJ2-7, with 11 bases matching TRBD1. Sequenced material: peripheral blood. The CDR3 region is CASSSRTGGSDEQYF. Here the CDR3 DNA reads TGTGCCAGCAGCTCCCGGACAGGGGGCAGCGACGAGCAGTACTTC.